A selection of T cell receptor beta chains follows, all from one sample in a study of shared clonotypes between healthy human individuals. Some clones are missing from TCRdb's copy, which holds only in-frame ones; the method was immunoSEQ multiplex PCR. The sample has a few million clones, more than 80% seen once. The sequencing sample was made of naive CD4+ T cells sorted from blood. The receptors stem from a man between 18 and 35 years old in good health. CDR3s include the opening cysteine and the closing phenylalanine or tryptophan. The D gene is left open where the match is weak. Clone sizes are given selectively: once, few, many, or a class where the clone is expanded.

abundance	v_gene	j_gene	d_gene	CDR3nt	CDR3aa
-	TRBV4-3	TRBJ2-3	TRBD2	TGCGCCAGCAGCCAAGCGGGACTAGGAGCTAGCACAGATACGCAGTATTTT	CASSQAGLGASTDTQYF
-	TRBV6-5	TRBJ2-7	TRBD2	TGTGCCAGCAGTTGGGGACTAGCGGGAAGCTACGAGCAGTACTTC	CASSWGLAGSYEQYF
-	TRBV11-2	TRBJ2-7	TRBD2	TGTGCCAGCAGCTTCTTAGCGGGAGCCTCCTACGAGCAGTACTTC	CASSFLAGASYEQYF
once	TRBV5-1	TRBJ1-3	-	TGCGCCAGCAGGACGGACAGCTCTGGAAACACCATATATTTT	CASRTDSSGNTIYF
-	TRBV12-5	TRBJ2-6	-	TGTGCTAGTGGGGGACCTTTGGGTACCTGGGCCAACGTCCTGACTTTC	CASGGPLGTWANVLTF
-	TRBV4-3	TRBJ2-6	-	TGCGCCAGCAGCCAAGATGAGAATAGCGCCAGCTCTGGGGCCAACGTCCTGACTTTC	CASSQDENSASSGANVLTF
once	TRBV19	TRBJ2-3	-	TGTGCCAGTACCGGTGTGTGGGGTGGTTGGACAGATACGCAGTATTTT	CASTGVWGGWTDTQYF
-	TRBV4-1	TRBJ2-1	TRBD2	TGCGCCAGCAGCCATGTTCTAGCGGGGGGGCCGTGGGAGCAGTTCTTC	CASSHVLAGGPWEQFF
-	TRBV28	TRBJ1-6	-	TGTGCCAGCAGATATGGGGAGCGGGCTAATTCACCCCTCCACTTT	CASRYGERANSPLHF
-	TRBV7-2	TRBJ1-1	TRBD1	TGTGCCAGCAGCTTTGTAGACAGGGTAGTGAACACTGAAGCTTTCTTT	CASSFVDRVVNTEAFF
-	TRBV7-8	TRBJ2-7	-	TGTGCCAGCAGCCCCGCGTGGGGGGGCCAACCCAACTACGAGCAGTACTTC	CASSPAWGGQPNYEQYF
-	TRBV27	TRBJ2-7	TRBD1	TGTGCCAGCAGAAACCACCCGGGACAGGGTTCCTACGAGCAGTACTTC	CASRNHPGQGSYEQYF
-	TRBV30	TRBJ1-2	-	TGTGCCTGGACAGACCGACGGTATGGCTACACCTTC	CAWTDRRYGYTF
-	TRBV28	TRBJ2-7	-	TGTGCCAGCAGTTTAAGGCAGGGTGGGACCTACGAGCAGTACTTC	CASSLRQGGTYEQYF
-	TRBV2	TRBJ1-3	-	TGTGCCAGCAGAGTCGGGGCCGGAAACACCATATATTTT	CASRVGAGNTIYF
-	TRBV11-2	TRBJ2-2	-	TGTGCCAGCAGCTACCGCCCGAACACCGGGGAGCTGTTTTTT	CASSYRPNTGELFF
few	TRBV30	TRBJ1-2	-	TGTGCCTGGAGTGAGCAGAGGGGCTACACCTTC	CAWSEQRGYTF
-	TRBV19	TRBJ2-2	-	TGTGCCAGTAGTATTGATAGGGGCGTGAAGCTGTTTTTT	CASSIDRGVKLFF
-	TRBV19	TRBJ1-5	-	TGTGCCACCCGAAAGGGATCCGGGGGCAATCAGCCCCAGCATTTT	CATRKGSGGNQPQHF
-	TRBV5-1	TRBJ2-1	-	TGCGCCAGCAGCTTGGAGTATAGGGCCAGGGAGCAGTTCTTC	CASSLEYRAREQFF
-	TRBV5-1	TRBJ2-3	TRBD2	TGCGCCAGCACGCGGGAGATTAGCACAGATACGCAGTATTTT	CASTREISTDTQYF
-	TRBV5-8	TRBJ2-2	TRBD1	TGTGCCAGCAGCTTGGCCCCACAGGGGGCGAGGACCGGGGAGCTGTTTTTT	CASSLAPQGARTGELFF
-	TRBV27	TRBJ1-5	-	TGTGCCAGCACTCGTAGGGGGACCCTAGGGTATCAGCCCCAGCATTTT	CASTRRGTLGYQPQHF
once	TRBV9	TRBJ2-1	TRBD2	TGTGCCAGCAGCGTGGCTAGCGGGAGGGATGAGCAGTTCTTC	CASSVASGRDEQFF
-	TRBV30	TRBJ2-3	-	TGTGCCTGGAGTGCTCAGGCAACAGATACGCAGTATTTT	CAWSAQATDTQYF
-	TRBV5-1	TRBJ2-1	TRBD2	TGCGCCAGCAGCTTGACGGCGGGGGGCGCAAATGAGCAGTTCTTC	CASSLTAGGANEQFF
-	TRBV7-3	TRBJ2-2	TRBD2	TGTGCCAGCAGCCGCGGGAGCCCGAACACCGGGGAGCTGTTTTTT	CASSRGSPNTGELFF
-	TRBV5-4	TRBJ2-3	-	TGTGCCAGCAGCCCCCGGACTAGCACAGATACGCAGTATTTT	CASSPRTSTDTQYF
-	TRBV2	TRBJ2-7	TRBD2	TGTGCCAGCAACGAGGCTAGCGGGGGGACATACGAGCAGTACTTC	CASNEASGGTYEQYF
-	TRBV10-3	TRBJ2-3	-	TGTGCCATCAGAGAGCGGATAAGCACAGATACGCAGTATTTT	CAIRERISTDTQYF
-	TRBV18	TRBJ2-7	-	TGTGCCAGCTCACCACCGTACGGGGGCGGCGAGCAGTACTTC	CASSPPYGGGEQYF
once	TRBV7-8	TRBJ2-3	-	TGTGCCAGCAGCTTAGTTGAGGTTTCAGATACGCAGTATTTT	CASSLVEVSDTQYF
-	TRBV7-6	TRBJ2-2	TRBD2	TGTGCCAGCAGCGCGACTAGCGCCGCGAACACCGGGGAGCTGTTTTTT	CASSATSAANTGELFF
once	TRBV6-5	TRBJ2-5	-	TGTGCCAGCAGGAGGTTGAGGGGACCAGAGACCCAGTACTTC	CASRRLRGPETQYF
-	TRBV9	TRBJ2-5	-	TGTGCCAGCAGCCCTTCAGCCCCGGAGACCCAGTACTTC	CASSPSAPETQYF
once	TRBV9	TRBJ2-1	TRBD2	TGTGCCAGCAGCGTAGTTTCTAGCGGGAATGAGCAGTTCTTC	CASSVVSSGNEQFF
-	TRBV5-1	TRBJ2-5	TRBD2	TGCGCCAGCAGCCTTAACGGCGGGGGGGCTTTCGGAGAGACCCAGTACTTC	CASSLNGGGAFGETQYF
-	TRBV21-1	TRBJ1-1	-	TGTGCCAGCAGCAAACGTTATAGGGATCTGGTTGACACTGAAGCTTTCTTT	CASSKRYRDLVDTEAFF
-	TRBV7-9	TRBJ2-3	-	TGTGCCAGCAGCCCCCTGAGGGGGGTGAGCACAGATACGCAGTATTTT	CASSPLRGVSTDTQYF
-	TRBV28	TRBJ1-2	-	TGTGCCAGCATAGGTGGATTGGGGGGACATGGCTACACCTTC	CASIGGLGGHGYTF
-	TRBV19	TRBJ2-2	-	TGTGCCAGTAGTATTCTCAACACCGGGGAGCTGTTTTTT	CASSILNTGELFF
-	TRBV5-6	TRBJ2-5	TRBD2	TGTGCCAGCAGCTTGGGGCCGGGGGGAAAAGAGACCCAGTACTTC	CASSLGPGGKETQYF
-	TRBV29-1	TRBJ2-1	-	TGCAGCGTTGAAGAAAAGGGCTACAATGAGCAGTTCTTC	CSVEEKGYNEQFF
-	TRBV2	TRBJ2-2	TRBD2	TGTGCCAGCAAAGCTAGCGGAGAAATAACCGGGGAGCTGTTTTTT	CASKASGEITGELFF
-	TRBV6-5	TRBJ2-7	-	TGTGCCAGCAGCCGGGACGGAACCTACGAGCAGTACTTC	CASSRDGTYEQYF
few	TRBV6-5	TRBJ2-2	TRBD1	TGTGCCAGCAGAGGGACAGGAAACACCGGGGAGCTGTTTTTT	CASRGTGNTGELFF
-	TRBV30	TRBJ2-1	-	TGTGCCTGGAGTGTACATATCTCCTCCTACAATGAGCAGTTCTTC	CAWSVHISSYNEQFF
-	TRBV4-2	TRBJ2-7	TRBD2	TGTGCCAGCAGCCAAGATCTCCCTAGCGGGGTAACGGCCTACGAGCAGTACTTC	CASSQDLPSGVTAYEQYF
-	TRBV5-4	TRBJ2-3	-	TGTGCCAGCAGCTTGTATGGTCCAGATACGCAGTATTTT	CASSLYGPDTQYF
-	TRBV6-1	TRBJ2-5	-	TGTGCCAGCACCGGCCCAGGGGTGGAGACCCAGTACTTC	CASTGPGVETQYF
-	TRBV6-5	TRBJ1-1	-	TGTGCCAGCAGTGAAGAGGGCCAGGCTTTCTTT	CASSEEGQAFF
-	TRBV6-6	TRBJ2-4	TRBD1	TGTGCCAGCAGGGGGACAGTAGCCAAAAACATTCAGTACTTC	CASRGTVAKNIQYF
once	TRBV28	TRBJ1-2	-	TGTGCCAGCAGCCTGGGACCCTCCTATGGCTACACCTTC	CASSLGPSYGYTF
-	TRBV30	TRBJ2-5	TRBD2	TGTGCCTGGAGTTCCCTTCGGACTAGCGGGGGGGGAGAAGAGACCCAGTACTTC	CAWSSLRTSGGGEETQYF
once	TRBV11-2	TRBJ2-3	-	TGTGCCAGCAGCGAACGGGATACGCAGTATTTT	CASSERDTQYF
-	TRBV6-6	TRBJ1-1	-	TGTGCCAGCAGTTACGCATCTGGGGGCACTGAAGCTTTCTTT	CASSYASGGTEAFF